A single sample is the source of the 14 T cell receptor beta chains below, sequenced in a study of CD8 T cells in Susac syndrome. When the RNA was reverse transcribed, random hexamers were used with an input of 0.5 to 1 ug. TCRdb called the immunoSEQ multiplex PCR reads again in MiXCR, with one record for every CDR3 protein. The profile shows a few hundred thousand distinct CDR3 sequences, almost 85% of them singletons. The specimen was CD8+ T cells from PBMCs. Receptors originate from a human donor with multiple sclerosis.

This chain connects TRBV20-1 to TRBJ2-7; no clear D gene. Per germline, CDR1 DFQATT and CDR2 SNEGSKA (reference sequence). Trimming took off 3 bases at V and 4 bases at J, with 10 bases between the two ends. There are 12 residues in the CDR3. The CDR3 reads CSASIVGYEQYF. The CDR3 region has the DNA TGCAGTGCTAGTATCGTCGGGTACGAGCAGTACTTC.

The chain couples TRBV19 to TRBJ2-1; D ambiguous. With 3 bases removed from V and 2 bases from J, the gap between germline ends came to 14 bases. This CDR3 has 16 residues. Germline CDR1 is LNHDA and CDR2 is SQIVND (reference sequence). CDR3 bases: TGTGCCAGTAGTATGAGTCAAGGGTTTACCTACAATGAGCAGTTCTTC. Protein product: CASSMSQGFTYNEQFF.

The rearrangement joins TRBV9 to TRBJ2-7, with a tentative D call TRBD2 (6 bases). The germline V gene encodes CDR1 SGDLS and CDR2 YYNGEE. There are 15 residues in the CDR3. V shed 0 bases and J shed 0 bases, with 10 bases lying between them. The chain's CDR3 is CASSVGGDPSYEQYF. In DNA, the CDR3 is TGTGCCAGCAGCGTAGGGGGGGACCCCTCCTACGAGCAGTACTTC.

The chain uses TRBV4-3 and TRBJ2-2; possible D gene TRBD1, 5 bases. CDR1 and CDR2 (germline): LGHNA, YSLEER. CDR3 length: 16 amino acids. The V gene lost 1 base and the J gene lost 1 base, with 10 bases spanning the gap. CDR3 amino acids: CASSQAPGMNTGELFF. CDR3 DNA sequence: TGCGCCAGCAGCCAAGCCCCAGGGATGAACACCGGGGAGCTGTTTTTT.

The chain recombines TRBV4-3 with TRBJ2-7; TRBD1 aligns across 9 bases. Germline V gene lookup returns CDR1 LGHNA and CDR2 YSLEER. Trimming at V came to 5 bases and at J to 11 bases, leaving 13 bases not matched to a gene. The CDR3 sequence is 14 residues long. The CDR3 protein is CASSSSPGQGGEYF. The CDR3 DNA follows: TGCGCCAGCAGCTCATCGCCGGGACAGGGAGGGGAGTACTTC.

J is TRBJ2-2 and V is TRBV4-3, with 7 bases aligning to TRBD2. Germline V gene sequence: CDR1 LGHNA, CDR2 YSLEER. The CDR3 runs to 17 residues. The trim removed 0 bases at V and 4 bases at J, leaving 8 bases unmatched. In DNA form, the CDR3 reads TGCGCCAGCAGCCAAGACCCGCTAGCGGAAATCACCGGGGAGCTGTTTTTT. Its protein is CASSQDPLAEITGELFF.

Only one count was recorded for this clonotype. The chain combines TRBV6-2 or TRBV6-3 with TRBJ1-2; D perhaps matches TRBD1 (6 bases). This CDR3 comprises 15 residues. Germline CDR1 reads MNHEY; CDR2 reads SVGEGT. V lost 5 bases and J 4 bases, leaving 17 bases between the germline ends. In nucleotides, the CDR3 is TGTGCCAGCAGTCACAGGGACGCTTTTGCCTATGGCTACACCTTC. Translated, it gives CASSHRDAFAYGYTF.

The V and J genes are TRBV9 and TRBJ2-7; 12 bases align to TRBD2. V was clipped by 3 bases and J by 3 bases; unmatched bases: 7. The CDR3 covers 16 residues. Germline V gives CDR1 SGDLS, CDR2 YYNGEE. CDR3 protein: CASSASGLAGLYEQYF. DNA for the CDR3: TGTGCCAGCAGCGCCTCTGGACTAGCGGGACTCTACGAGCAGTACTTC.

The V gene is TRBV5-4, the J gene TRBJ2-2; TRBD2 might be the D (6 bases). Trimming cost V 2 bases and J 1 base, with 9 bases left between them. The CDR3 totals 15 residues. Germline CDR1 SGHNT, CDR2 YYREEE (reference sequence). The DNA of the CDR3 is TGTGCCAGCAGCTTCCACGGGGGGAACACCGGGGAGCTGTTTTTT. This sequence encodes CASSFHGGNTGELFF.

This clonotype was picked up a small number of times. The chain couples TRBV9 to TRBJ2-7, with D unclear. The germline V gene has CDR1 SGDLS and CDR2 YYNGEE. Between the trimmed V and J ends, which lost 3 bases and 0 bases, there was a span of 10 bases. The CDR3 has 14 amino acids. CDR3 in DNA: TGTGCCAGCAGCGGCGGCCCGAGCTCCTACGAGCAGTACTTC. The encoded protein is CASSGGPSSYEQYF. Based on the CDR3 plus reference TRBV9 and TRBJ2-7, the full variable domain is DSGVTQTPKHLITATGQRVTLRCSPRSGDLSVYWYQQSLDQGLQFLIQYYNGEERAKGNILERFSAQQFPDLHSELNLSSLELGDSALYFCASSGGPSSYEQYFGPGTRLTVT.

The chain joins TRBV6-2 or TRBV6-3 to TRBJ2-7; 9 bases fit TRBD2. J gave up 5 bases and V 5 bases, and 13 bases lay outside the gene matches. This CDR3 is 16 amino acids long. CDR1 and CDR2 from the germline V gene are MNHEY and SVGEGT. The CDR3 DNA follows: TGTGCCAGCAGTGATCGACGACCCGGGACTAGCAACGAGCAGTACTTC. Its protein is CASSDRRPGTSNEQYF.

In nucleotides, the CDR3 is TGTGCCAGCACACAGGGGTCCGGGGAGCTGTTTTTT. Its protein product is CASTQGSGELFF. This chain connects TRBV2 to TRBJ2-2; 7 bases match TRBD1. Germline CDR1 and CDR2: SNHLY and FYNNEI. The CDR3 runs to 12 residues. The ends lost 7 bases at V and 6 bases at J; junction bases unmatched: 2.

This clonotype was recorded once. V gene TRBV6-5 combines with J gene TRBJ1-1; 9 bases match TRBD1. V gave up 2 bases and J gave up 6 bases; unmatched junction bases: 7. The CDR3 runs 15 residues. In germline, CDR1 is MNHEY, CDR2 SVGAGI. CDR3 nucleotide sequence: TGTGCCAGCAGTTACGGGACAGGGCTTTATCCTGAAGCTTTCTTT. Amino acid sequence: CASSYGTGLYPEAFF.

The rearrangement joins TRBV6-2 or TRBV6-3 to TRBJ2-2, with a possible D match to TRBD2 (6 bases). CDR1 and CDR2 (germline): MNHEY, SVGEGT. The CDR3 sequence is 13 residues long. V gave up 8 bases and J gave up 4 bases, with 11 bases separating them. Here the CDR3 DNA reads TGTGCCAGCCGCACGCGGGGCACCGGGGAGCTGTTTTTT. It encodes CASRTRGTGELFF.